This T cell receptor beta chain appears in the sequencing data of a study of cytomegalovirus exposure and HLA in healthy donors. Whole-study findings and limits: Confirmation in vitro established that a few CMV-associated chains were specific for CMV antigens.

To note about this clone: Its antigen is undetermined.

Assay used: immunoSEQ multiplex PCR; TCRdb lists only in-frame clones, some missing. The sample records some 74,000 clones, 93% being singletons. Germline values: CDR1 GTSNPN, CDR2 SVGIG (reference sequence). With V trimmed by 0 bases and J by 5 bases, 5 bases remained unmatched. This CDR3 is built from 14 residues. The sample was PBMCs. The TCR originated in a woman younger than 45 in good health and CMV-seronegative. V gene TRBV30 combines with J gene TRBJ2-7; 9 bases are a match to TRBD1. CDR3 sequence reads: CAWSVDRGWNEQYF. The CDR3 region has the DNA TGTGCCTGGAGTGTAGACAGGGGGTGGAACGAGCAGTACTTC.